A selection of T cell receptor beta chains follows, all from one sample in a study of cytomegalovirus exposure and HLA in healthy donors. Assay used: immunoSEQ multiplex PCR; TCRdb lists only in-frame clones, some missing. The data show about 190,000 clones, approximately 86% seen once. The material sequenced was PBMCs. The source of these receptors is a woman in her thirties in good health and CMV-seronegative. Each CDR3 is given with its conserved first and last residue. The D gene is left open where the match is weak. For some rows the clone size is stated as once, few or many, or as a class when expanded; others skip it.

J,size,D,V,DNA,CDR3
TRBJ2-7,NA,NA,TRBV7-9,TGTGCCAGCAGCTTAGAGGCGGGCTACGAGCAGTACTTC,CASSLEAGYEQYF
TRBJ1-1,NA,TRBD1,TRBV5-1,TGCGCCAGCAGCTCGGGACAGGGAGGTGAAGCTTTCTTT,CASSSGQGGEAFF
TRBJ2-3,NA,NA,TRBV9,TGTGCCAGCAGCACCGAAGACACCACAGATACGCAGTATTTT,CASSTEDTTDTQYF
TRBJ2-7,NA,TRBD1,TRBV13,TGTGCCAGCAGCGGCCGACAGGGCCTGGCCTACGAGCAGTACTTC,CASSGRQGLAYEQYF
TRBJ2-2,NA,TRBD1,TRBV27,TGTGCCAGCAGTTTGAGACAGGGGGCGATCGGGGAGCTGTTTTTT,CASSLRQGAIGELFF
TRBJ2-7,NA,NA,TRBV25-1,TGTGCCAGCAGTTCACAGGGCAATAACGAGCAGTACTTC,CASSSQGNNEQYF
TRBJ2-1,once,TRBD2,TRBV27,TGTGCCAGCAGTCTACGGAGGACTAGCGGGATGGGTTTGAATGAGCAGTTCTTC,CASSLRRTSGMGLNEQFF
TRBJ1-1,NA,NA,TRBV5-1,TGCGCCAGCAGCTTGGGGTCTGGGGGGGGGCGAGTCACTGAAGCTTTCTTT,CASSLGSGGGRVTEAFF
TRBJ2-3,NA,NA,TRBV2,TGTGCCAGCAGTGAAGGGGTTGGAGTCGATACGCAGTATTTT,CASSEGVGVDTQYF
TRBJ2-7,once,TRBD2,TRBV18,TGTGCCAGCTCATCTGGACTAGTCTCCTACGAGCAGTACTTC,CASSSGLVSYEQYF
TRBJ1-1,NA,NA,TRBV28,TGTGCCAGCAGCATACAGGGACTGAACACTGAAGCTTTCTTT,CASSIQGLNTEAFF
TRBJ2-6,NA,NA,TRBV5-1,TGCGCCAGCAGCCTGGCAGGGGACGGGACTGGGGCCAACGTCCTGACTTTC,CASSLAGDGTGANVLTF
TRBJ2-5,NA,NA,TRBV7-6,TGTGCCAGCAGCATAAAAGAGACCCAGTACTTC,CASSIKETQYF
TRBJ2-7,NA,NA,TRBV28,TGTGCCAGCAGCTCGGACAGATCCTACGAGCAGTACTTC,CASSSDRSYEQYF
TRBJ1-1,NA,NA,TRBV19,TGTGCCAGTAGTATTCGGACAGACTCAATTATGAACACTGAAGCTTTCTTT,CASSIRTDSIMNTEAFF
TRBJ2-3,NA,TRBD2,TRBV27,TGTGCCAGCAGTTTACGGGAGGGCCGCACAGATACGCAGTATTTT,CASSLREGRTDTQYF
TRBJ2-7,NA,TRBD1,TRBV6-5,TGTGCCAGCAGTAAGGAGGACAGGGGCTTATACGAGCAGTACTTC,CASSKEDRGLYEQYF
TRBJ2-7,once,TRBD1,TRBV5-1,TGCGCCAGCAGCTTGGGAGACAGGGGCGAGCAGTACTTC,CASSLGDRGEQYF
TRBJ2-1,NA,TRBD2,TRBV2,TGTGCCAGCAGCAGGACTAGCGGGGGGGCCGGAGGGCAGTTCTTC,CASSRTSGGAGGQFF
TRBJ2-7,NA,NA,TRBV6-5,TGTGCCAGCAAGAGCGAGCAGTACTTC,CASKSEQYF
TRBJ1-1,NA,NA,TRBV19,TGTGCCAGTTTTGCCCCAGGTCGCGACACTGAAGCTTTCTTT,CASFAPGRDTEAFF
TRBJ2-3,NA,NA,TRBV5-1,TGCGCCAGCAGCTTGACCCCGGACAGCGGAGATACGCAGTATTTT,CASSLTPDSGDTQYF
TRBJ2-1,NA,NA,TRBV5-4,TGTGCCAGCAGCTCACGCGGCTCCCATGAGCAGTTCTTC,CASSSRGSHEQFF
TRBJ2-2,NA,TRBD2,TRBV5-1,TGCGCCAGCAGCTTGGGGACTAGCGGGGGATACACCGGGGAGCTGTTTTTT,CASSLGTSGGYTGELFF
TRBJ2-2,NA,TRBD2,TRBV5-5,TGTGCCAGCAGCCGGGGACTAGCGGCCTACACCGGGGAGCTGTTTTTT,CASSRGLAAYTGELFF
TRBJ2-1,once,TRBD2,TRBV28,TGTGCCAGCGGGGGCGCCGGGACTAGCGGGGGTAGGTCTCCGAATGAGCAGTTCTTC,CASGGAGTSGGRSPNEQFF
TRBJ2-1,once,TRBD1,TRBV5-6,TGTGCCAGCAGCTTGGAGGGGGCTCCCTCCTACAATGAGCAGTTCTTC,CASSLEGAPSYNEQFF
TRBJ2-1,NA,NA,TRBV7-2,TGTGCCAGCAGCTTGGGCGGGCCCTACAATGAGCAGTTCTTC,CASSLGGPYNEQFF
TRBJ2-7,NA,TRBD1,TRBV5-4,TGTGCCAGCAGCCGAGGACAGGGGGCCTCCTACGAGCAGTACTTC,CASSRGQGASYEQYF
TRBJ1-2,NA,NA,TRBV4-1,TGCGCCAGCAGCCTCGGCCCTGGGGCTAAGTACGGCTACACCTTC,CASSLGPGAKYGYTF
TRBJ2-3,once,NA,TRBV2,TGTGCCAGCAGCGAGGACAGTTTCAATACGCAGTATTTT,CASSEDSFNTQYF
TRBJ2-7,NA,NA,TRBV19,TGTGCCAGTAGTACAGGGCGGAATTCCTACGAGCAGTACTTC,CASSTGRNSYEQYF
TRBJ2-1,NA,NA,TRBV5-5,TGTGCCAGCAGCTATAGCCGGCCGACCTACAATGAGCAGTTCTTC,CASSYSRPTYNEQFF
TRBJ1-2,NA,NA,TRBV6-5,TGTGCCAGCAGCCGAAAGTCCGGGACACTCTATGGCTACACCTTC,CASSRKSGTLYGYTF
TRBJ2-7,NA,NA,TRBV7-9,TGTGCCAGCAGCTTTGGGACTGACGAGCAGTACTTC,CASSFGTDEQYF
TRBJ1-5,NA,TRBD1,TRBV4-1,TGCGCCAGCAGCCAGGGCACAGGGGGTCATCAGCCCCAGCATTTT,CASSQGTGGHQPQHF
TRBJ2-3,NA,TRBD1,TRBV6-5,TGTGCCAGCAGTAGGGGACAGGGTGGCACAGATACGCAGTATTTT,CASSRGQGGTDTQYF
TRBJ2-7,NA,TRBD1,TRBV27,TGTGCCAGCAATTGGACAGGATCCTACGAGCAGTACTTC,CASNWTGSYEQYF
TRBJ2-7,few,NA,TRBV7-9,TGTGCCAGCAGCTTGACTCTCGAGCAGTACTTC,CASSLTLEQYF
TRBJ2-2,NA,TRBD2,TRBV2,TGTGCCAGCAGTCCAGGACTAGCGGGAGAGCTGTTTTTT,CASSPGLAGELFF
TRBJ2-5,once,TRBD2,TRBV18,TGTGCCAGCTCACCAGGACTAGCGGGGGGCCCCTCGGGGGAGACCCAGTACTTC,CASSPGLAGGPSGETQYF
TRBJ2-2,NA,TRBD2,TRBV4-1,TGCGCCAGCAGCCAAGCGACTAGCGGGGGGCCGAACACCGGGGAGCTGTTTTTT,CASSQATSGGPNTGELFF
TRBJ2-4,NA,NA,TRBV7-2,TGTGCCAGCAGCCACAGGAAAAACATTCAGTACTTC,CASSHRKNIQYF
TRBJ1-4,NA,TRBD1,TRBV27,TGTGCCAGCAGTTCCTGGGACAGGGGCGAAAAACTGTTTTTT,CASSSWDRGEKLFF
TRBJ2-5,NA,TRBD1,TRBV11-2,TGTGCCAGCAGCGGGGGGACAGGGGCCTCTTGGGAGACCCAGTACTTC,CASSGGTGASWETQYF
TRBJ2-3,NA,NA,TRBV6-1,TGTGCCAGCAGTGTCCGGCAGGGTTTCCAAAGCACAGATACGCAGTATTTT,CASSVRQGFQSTDTQYF
TRBJ1-3,NA,NA,TRBV7-2,TGTGCCAGCAGCCACAGGTACTCTGGAAACACCATATATTTT,CASSHRYSGNTIYF
TRBJ1-1,NA,TRBD1,TRBV6-1,TGTGCCAGCAGTGAAGCGGGGGACAGTAACACTGAAGCTTTCTTT,CASSEAGDSNTEAFF
TRBJ2-7,NA,NA,TRBV5-4,TGTGCCAGCAGCTATCGGCGGGGCTACGAGCAGTACTTC,CASSYRRGYEQYF
TRBJ2-7,NA,NA,TRBV6-1,TGTGCCAGCACAGACTATAGGTTTTACGAGCAGTACTTC,CASTDYRFYEQYF